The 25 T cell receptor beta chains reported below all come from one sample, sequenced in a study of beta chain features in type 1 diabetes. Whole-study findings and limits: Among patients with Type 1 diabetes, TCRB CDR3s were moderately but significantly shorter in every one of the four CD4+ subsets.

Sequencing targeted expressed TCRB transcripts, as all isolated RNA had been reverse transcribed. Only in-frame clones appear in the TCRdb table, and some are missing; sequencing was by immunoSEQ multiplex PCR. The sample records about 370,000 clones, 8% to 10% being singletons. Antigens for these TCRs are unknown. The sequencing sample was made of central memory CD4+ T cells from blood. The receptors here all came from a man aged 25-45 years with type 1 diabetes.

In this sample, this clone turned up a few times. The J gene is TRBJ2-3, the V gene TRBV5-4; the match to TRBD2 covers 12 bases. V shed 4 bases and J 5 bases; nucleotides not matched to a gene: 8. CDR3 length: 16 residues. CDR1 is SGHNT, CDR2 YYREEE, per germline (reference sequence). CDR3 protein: CASSQRLAGEGDTQYF. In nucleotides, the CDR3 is TGTGCCAGCAGCCAACGACTAGCGGGAGAGGGAGATACGCAGTATTTT. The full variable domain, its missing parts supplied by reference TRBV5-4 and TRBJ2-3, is ETGVTQSPTHLIKTRGQQVTLRCSSQSGHNTVSWYQQALGQGPQFIFQYYREEENGRGNFPPRFSGLQFPNYSSELNVNALELDDSALYLCASSQRLAGEGDTQYFGPGTRLTVL.

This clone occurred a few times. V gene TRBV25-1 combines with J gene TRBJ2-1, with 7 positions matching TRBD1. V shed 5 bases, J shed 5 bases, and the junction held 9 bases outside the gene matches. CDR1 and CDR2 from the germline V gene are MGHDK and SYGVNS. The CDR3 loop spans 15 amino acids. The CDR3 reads CASSNQGGTDNEQFF. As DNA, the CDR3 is TGTGCCAGCAGTAACCAGGGTGGGACAGACAATGAGCAGTTCTTC.

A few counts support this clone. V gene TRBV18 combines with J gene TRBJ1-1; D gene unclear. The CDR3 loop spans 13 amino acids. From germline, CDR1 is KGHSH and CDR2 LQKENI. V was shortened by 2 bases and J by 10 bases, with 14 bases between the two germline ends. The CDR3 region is CASSPTTAELAFF. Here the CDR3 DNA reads TGTGCCAGCTCACCAACGACGGCGGAACTAGCTTTCTTT.

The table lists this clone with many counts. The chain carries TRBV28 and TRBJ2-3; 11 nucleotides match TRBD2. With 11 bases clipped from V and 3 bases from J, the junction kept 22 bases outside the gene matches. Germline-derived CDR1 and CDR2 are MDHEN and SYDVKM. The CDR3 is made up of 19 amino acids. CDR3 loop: CASTGLGTSGPSGTDTQYF. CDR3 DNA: TGTGCCTCAACTGGCCTTGGGACTAGCGGCCCTTCGGGGACAGATACGCAGTATTTT.

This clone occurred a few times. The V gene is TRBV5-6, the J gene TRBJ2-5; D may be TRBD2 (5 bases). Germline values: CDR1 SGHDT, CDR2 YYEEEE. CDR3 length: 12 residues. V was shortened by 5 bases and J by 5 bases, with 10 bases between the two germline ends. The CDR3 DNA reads TGTGCCAGCAGAATTCAGCGGGAGACCCAGTACTTC. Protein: CASRIQRETQYF.

CDR3 coding DNA: TGTGCCAGCAGTCTTTCAGGCTACGAGCAGTACTTC. Translation: CASSLSGYEQYF. The V and J genes are TRBV11-1 and TRBJ2-7; D remains ambiguous. V gave up 6 bases and J gave up 3 bases, with 9 bases separating them. The germline gives CDR1 SGHAT, CDR2 FQDESV (reference sequence). The CDR3 totals 12 residues.

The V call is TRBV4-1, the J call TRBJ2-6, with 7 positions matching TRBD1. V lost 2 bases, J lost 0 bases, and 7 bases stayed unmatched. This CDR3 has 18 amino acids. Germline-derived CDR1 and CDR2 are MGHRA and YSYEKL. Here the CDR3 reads CASSQPGQRISGANVLTF. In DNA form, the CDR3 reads TGCGCCAGCAGCCAACCGGGACAGCGCATCTCTGGGGCCAACGTCCTGACTTTC.

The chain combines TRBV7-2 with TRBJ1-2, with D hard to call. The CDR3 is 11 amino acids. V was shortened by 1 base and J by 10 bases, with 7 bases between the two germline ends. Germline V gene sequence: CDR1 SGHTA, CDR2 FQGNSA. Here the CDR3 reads CASSLETVYTF. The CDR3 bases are TGTGCCAGCAGCTTAGAGACGGTCTACACCTTC. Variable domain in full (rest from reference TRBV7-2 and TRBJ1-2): GAGVSQSPSNKVTEKGKDVELRCDPISGHTALYWYRQSLGQGLEFLIYFQGNSAPDKSGLPSDRFSAERTGGSVSTLTIQRTQQEDSAVYLCASSLETVYTFGSGTRLTVV.

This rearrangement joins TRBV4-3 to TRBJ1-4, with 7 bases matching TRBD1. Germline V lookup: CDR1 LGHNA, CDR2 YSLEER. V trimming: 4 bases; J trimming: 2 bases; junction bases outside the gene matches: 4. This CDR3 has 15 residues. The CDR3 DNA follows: TGCGCCAGCAGCCTCTACAGGGGTACTAATGAAAAACTGTTTTTT. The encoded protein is CASSLYRGTNEKLFF.

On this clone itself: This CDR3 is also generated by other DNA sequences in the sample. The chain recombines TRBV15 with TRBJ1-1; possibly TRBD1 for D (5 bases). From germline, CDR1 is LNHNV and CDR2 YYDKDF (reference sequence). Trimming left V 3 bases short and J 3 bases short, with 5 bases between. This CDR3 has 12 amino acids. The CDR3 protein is CATSRGDTEAFF. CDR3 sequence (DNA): TGTGCCACCAGCAGGGGGGACACTGAAGCTTTCTTT.

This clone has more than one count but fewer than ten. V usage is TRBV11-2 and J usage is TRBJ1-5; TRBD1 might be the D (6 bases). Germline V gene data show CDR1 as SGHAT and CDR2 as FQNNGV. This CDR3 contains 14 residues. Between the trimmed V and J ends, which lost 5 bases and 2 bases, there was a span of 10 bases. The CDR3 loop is CASSPTGGNQPQHF. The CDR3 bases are TGTGCCAGCAGCCCGACAGGAGGCAATCAGCCCCAGCATTTT.

The CDR3 region is CASSSNGGYEQYF. The CDR3 DNA sequence: TGTGCCAGCAGCTCAAACGGGGGTTACGAGCAGTACTTC. This rearrangement joins TRBV7-2 to TRBJ2-5, with D maybe TRBD2 (6 bases). TRBJ2-7 matches the DNA end more closely, so the J call is doubtful. This CDR3 is 13 amino acids long. Germline V gives CDR1 SGHTA, CDR2 FQGNSA.

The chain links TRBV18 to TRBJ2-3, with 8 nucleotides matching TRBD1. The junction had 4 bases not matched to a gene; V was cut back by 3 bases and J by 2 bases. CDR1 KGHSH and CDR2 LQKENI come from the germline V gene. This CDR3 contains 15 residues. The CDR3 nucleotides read TGTGCCAGCTCACCGAGGACAGGGATCACAGATACGCAGTATTTT. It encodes CASSPRTGITDTQYF.

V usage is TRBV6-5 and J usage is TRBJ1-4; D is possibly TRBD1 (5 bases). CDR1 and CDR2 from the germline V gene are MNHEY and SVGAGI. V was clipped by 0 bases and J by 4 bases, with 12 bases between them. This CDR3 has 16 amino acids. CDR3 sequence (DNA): TGTGCCAGCAGTTACTCCACGGGGCTATTTAATGAAAAACTGTTTTTT. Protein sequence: CASSYSTGLFNEKLFF.

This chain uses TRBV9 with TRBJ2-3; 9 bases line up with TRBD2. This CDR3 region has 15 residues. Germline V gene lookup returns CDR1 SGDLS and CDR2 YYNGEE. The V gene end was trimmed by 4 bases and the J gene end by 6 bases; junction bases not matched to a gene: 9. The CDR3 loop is CASSRAWAGGDTQYF. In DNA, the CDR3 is TGTGCCAGCAGCCGTGCGTGGGCGGGGGGGGATACGCAGTATTTT.

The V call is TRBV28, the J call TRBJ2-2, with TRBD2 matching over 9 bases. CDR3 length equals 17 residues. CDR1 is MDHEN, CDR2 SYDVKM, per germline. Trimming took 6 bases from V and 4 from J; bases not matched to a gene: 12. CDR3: CASRAGGISESTGELFF. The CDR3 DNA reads TGTGCCAGCAGGGCGGGAGGGATAAGTGAAAGCACCGGGGAGCTGTTTTTT.

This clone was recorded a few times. The CDR3 region is CASSTSTGGSYGYTF. DNA for the CDR3: TGTGCCAGCAGTACCTCGACAGGGGGCAGCTATGGCTACACCTTC. This chain links TRBV27 with TRBJ1-2, with 10 bases matching TRBD1. This CDR3 comprises 15 residues. Germline assignment: CDR1 MNHEY and CDR2 SMNVEV (reference sequence). The J segment lost 4 bases and the V segment lost 5 bases, leaving 7 bases of the junction unmatched.

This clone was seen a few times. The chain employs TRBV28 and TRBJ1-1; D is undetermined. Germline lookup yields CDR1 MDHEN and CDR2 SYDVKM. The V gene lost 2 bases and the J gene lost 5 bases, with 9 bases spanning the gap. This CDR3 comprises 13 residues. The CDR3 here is CASSLVQGTEAFF. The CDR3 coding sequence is TGTGCCAGCAGTTTAGTCCAAGGGACTGAAGCTTTCTTT.

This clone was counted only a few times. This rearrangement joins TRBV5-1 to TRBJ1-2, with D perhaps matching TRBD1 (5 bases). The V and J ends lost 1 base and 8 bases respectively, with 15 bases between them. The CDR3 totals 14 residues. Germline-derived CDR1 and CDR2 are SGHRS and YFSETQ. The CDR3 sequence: CASSLTRDAWGYTF. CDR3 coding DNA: TGCGCCAGCAGCTTGACCCGGGACGCCTGGGGCTACACCTTC.

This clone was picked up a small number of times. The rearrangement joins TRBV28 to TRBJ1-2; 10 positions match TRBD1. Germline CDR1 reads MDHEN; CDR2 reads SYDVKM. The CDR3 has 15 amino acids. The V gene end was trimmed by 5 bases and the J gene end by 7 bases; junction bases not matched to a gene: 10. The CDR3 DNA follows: TGTGCCAGCAGTCCCACGGGACAGGGGAGTCGTGGCTACACCTTC. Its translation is CASSPTGQGSRGYTF.

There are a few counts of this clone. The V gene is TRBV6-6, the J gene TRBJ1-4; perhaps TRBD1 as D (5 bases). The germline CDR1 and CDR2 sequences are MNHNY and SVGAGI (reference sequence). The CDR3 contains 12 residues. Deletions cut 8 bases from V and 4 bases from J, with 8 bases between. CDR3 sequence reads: CASGQGNEKLFF. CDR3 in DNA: TGTGCCAGCGGGCAGGGTAATGAAAAACTGTTTTTT.

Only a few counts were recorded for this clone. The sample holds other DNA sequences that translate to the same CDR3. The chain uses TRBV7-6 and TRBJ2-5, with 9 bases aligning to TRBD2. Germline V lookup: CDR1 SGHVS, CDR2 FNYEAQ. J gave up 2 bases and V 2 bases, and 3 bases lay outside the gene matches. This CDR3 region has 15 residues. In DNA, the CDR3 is TGTGCCAGCAGCTTACTTAGCGGGAGTCAAGAGACCCAGTACTTC. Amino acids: CASSLLSGSQETQYF.

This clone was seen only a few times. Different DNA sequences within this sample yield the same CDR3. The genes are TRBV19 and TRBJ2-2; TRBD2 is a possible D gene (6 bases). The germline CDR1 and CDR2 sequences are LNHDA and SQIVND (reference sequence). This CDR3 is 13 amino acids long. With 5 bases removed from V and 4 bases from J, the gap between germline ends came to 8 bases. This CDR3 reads CASSGRITGELFF. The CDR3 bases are TGTGCCAGTAGTGGGAGGATCACCGGGGAGCTGTTTTTT.

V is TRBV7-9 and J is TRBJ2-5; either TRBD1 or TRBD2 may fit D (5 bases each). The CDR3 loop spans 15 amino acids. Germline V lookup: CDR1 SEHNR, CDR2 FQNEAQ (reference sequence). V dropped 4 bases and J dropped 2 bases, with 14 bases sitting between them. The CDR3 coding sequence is TGTGCCAGCAGCTACCCGGCAGGGACGCAAGAGACCCAGTACTTC. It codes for CASSYPAGTQETQYF.

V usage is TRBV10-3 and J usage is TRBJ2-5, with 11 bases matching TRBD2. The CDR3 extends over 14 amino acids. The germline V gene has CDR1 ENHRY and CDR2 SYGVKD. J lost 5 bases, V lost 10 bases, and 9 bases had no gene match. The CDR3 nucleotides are TGTGCCAGCAGAGTAGCGGGAGGGCCGGAGACCCAGTACTTC. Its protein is CASRVAGGPETQYF.